Given below is one TCR beta chain in context. The antigen is not known. These data belong to a study of T-cell reconstitution after alpha-beta-depleted transplantation in children. General study results and limits: A year had passed since transplant, and T-cell counts and diversity by then came mostly from newly produced T cells. Surviving recipient cells, namely T cells and thymic progenitors, were the source of high day-60 TCRbeta diversity in some patients.

CDR3 length equals 17 residues. J was trimmed by 8 bases and V by 0 bases; bases with no gene match: 11. Germline V lookup: CDR1 SGDLS, CDR2 YYNGEE. Unique molecular identifiers were built into the TCRbeta library. TCRdb used MiXCR to reprocess the PCR reads, holding one entry per CDR3 protein. The sample comprises around 580,000 distinct CDR3 sequences, roughly 23% of which are singletons, and roughly 15% rests with the top ten. The receptor was isolated from a boy less than two years old who had a stem cell transplant for acute myeloid leukemia, so the T cells may come from the graft donor. The rearrangement links TRBV9 to TRBJ1-4; TRBD1 agrees at 9 bases. The source material was PBMCs, mostly from graft donor cells, sampled 360 days after TCRalphabeta/CD19-depleted stem cell transplant. This CDR3 is CASSVATWGTGYEKLFF. The CDR3 region has the DNA TGTGCCAGCAGCGTAGCTACCTGGGGGACAGGGTACGAAAAACTGTTTTTT.